The 22 T cell receptor beta chains presented below share a single source sample, sequenced in a study of somatic mutations in cytotoxic T cells in rheumatoid arthritis (dated 2017 in TCRdb). The method was the immunoSEQ multiplex PCR assay. The immuneACCESS repertoire file appears here via TCRdb, limited to in-frame rearrangements. These files lack a portion of the clones; in checked studies, under half of the deficit traces to unresolved V genes, and the cause of the others is not known. The sample contains more than 15,000 clones, more than 70% of them found a single time. The ten largest make up 22% of the sample. The sequencing input was CD8+ T cells sorted from blood. The receptors shown here come from an adult with rheumatoid arthritis.

The rearrangement uses TRBV28 and TRBJ2-1; 12 positions match TRBD2. J was trimmed by 7 bases and V by 4 bases; bases with no gene match: 8. This CDR3 contains 16 residues. CDR1 MDHEN and CDR2 SYDVKM come from the germline V gene. This CDR3 reads CASSCFGLAGRNEQFF. The CDR3 DNA sequence: TGTGCCAGCAGTTGCTTTGGACTAGCGGGAAGGAATGAGCAGTTCTTC.

The V and J genes are TRBV19 and TRBJ1-6; perhaps TRBD1 as D (6 bases). CDR1 and CDR2 (germline): LNHDA, SQIVND (reference sequence). V was shortened by 6 bases and J by 9 bases, with 12 bases between the two germline ends. The CDR3 covers 13 residues. The CDR3 sequence: CASRETGLSPLHF. The DNA of the CDR3 is TGTGCCAGTAGAGAGACAGGTCTTTCACCCCTCCACTTT.

This clone has a handful of counts. The rearrangement joins TRBV27 to TRBJ2-2; D is uncertain. CDR3 length equals 12 residues. V was shortened by 4 bases and J by 5 bases, with 5 bases between the two germline ends. Germline loops: CDR1 MNHEY, CDR2 SMNVEV (reference sequence). CDR3 sequence (DNA): TGTGCCAGCAGTTGGAGTACCGGGGAGCTGTTTTTT. Amino acids: CASSWSTGELFF.

The V gene is TRBV28, the J gene TRBJ1-1; D remains ambiguous. V lost 2 bases, J lost 1 base, and 5 bases lay in between. The CDR3 has 13 residues. The germline V gene has CDR1 MDHEN and CDR2 SYDVKM. The CDR3, as DNA: TGTGCCAGCAGTTTAGGTAGGAACACTGAAGCTTTCTTT. It codes for CASSLGRNTEAFF.

This chain joins TRBV19 and TRBJ2-2; 10 bases are a match to TRBD1. The V segment lost 6 bases and the J segment 3 bases; nucleotides outside the gene matches: 1. CDR3 length: 14 amino acids. The germline CDR1 and CDR2 sequences are LNHDA and SQIVND (reference sequence). CDR3 region: CASRGTGDTGELFF. The CDR3 DNA follows: TGTGCCAGTAGGGGGACAGGGGACACCGGGGAGCTGTTTTTT.

The rearrangement uses TRBV9 and TRBJ2-1; D is undetermined. The length of the CDR3 is 16 residues. V was shortened by 4 bases and J by 0 bases, with 14 bases between the two germline ends. CDR1 SGDLS and CDR2 YYNGEE come from the germline V gene. The CDR3, as DNA: TGTGCCAGCAGCTCGCCTCATTTTAGCTCCTACAATGAGCAGTTCTTC. Translated: CASSSPHFSSYNEQFF.

The chain links TRBV27 to TRBJ2-7, with 9 bases aligning to TRBD2. The CDR3 runs to 15 residues. V lost 4 bases and J lost 2; bases outside the gene matches: 6. In germline, CDR1 is MNHEY, CDR2 SMNVEV (reference sequence). In DNA form, the CDR3 reads TGTGCCAGCAGTTCGCGGACTAGCGCGCCCTACGAGCAGTACTTC. This codes for CASSSRTSAPYEQYF.

The chain employs TRBV28 and TRBJ2-2; 11 bases align to TRBD2. The germline V gene encodes CDR1 MDHEN and CDR2 SYDVKM. The CDR3 runs 14 residues. Germline trimming cut 6 bases from V and 6 bases from J; bases unmatched to any gene: 3. The CDR3 DNA reads TGTGCCAGCAGCCCTAGCGGGAGGCCCGGGGAGCTGTTTTTT. It is translated as CASSPSGRPGELFF.

V usage is TRBV5-5 and J usage is TRBJ1-1; possible D gene TRBD1, 6 bases. With 6 bases removed from V and 1 base from J, the gap between germline ends came to 13 bases. The length of the CDR3 is 14 residues. Germline assignment: CDR1 SGHKS and CDR2 YYEKEE (reference sequence). The CDR3 region is CASTEQGSNTEAFF. The CDR3, as DNA: TGTGCCAGCACCGAACAGGGATCGAACACTGAAGCTTTCTTT. The variable domain in full, completed from reference TRBV5-5 and TRBJ1-1, reads DAGVTQSPTHLIKTRGQQVTLRCSPISGHKSVSWYQQVLGQGPQFIFQYYEKEERGRGNFPDRFSARQFPNYSSELNVNALLLGDSALYLCASTEQGSNTEAFFGQGTRLTVV.

The chain has TRBV7-8 and TRBJ2-3, with 10 bases identical to TRBD2. The CDR3 runs 16 residues. With 5 bases clipped from V and 6 bases from J, the junction kept 11 bases outside the gene matches. The V gene's germline CDR1 is SGHVS and CDR2 FQNEAQ. CDR3 in DNA: TGTGCCAGCAGCCTCCGGTCTAGCGGGAGTATCGATACGCAGTATTTT. It translates to CASSLRSSGSIDTQYF. The complete variable domain, with remaining parts taken from reference TRBV7-8 and TRBJ2-3, reads GAGVSQSPRYKVAKRGQDVALRCDPISGHVSLFWYQQALGQGPEFLTYFQNEAQLDKSGLPSDRFFAERPEGSVSTLKIQRTQQEDSAVYLCASSLRSSGSIDTQYFGPGTRLTVL.

The rearrangement links TRBV7-9 to TRBJ1-3; 9 bases map to TRBD1. The CDR3 extends over 17 amino acids. In germline, CDR1 is SEHNR, CDR2 FQNEAQ (reference sequence). Trimming cost V 5 bases and J 4 bases; bases outside gene matches: 12. In DNA, the CDR3 is TGTGCCAGCAGCCCTCTGCCGGGACAGGGTCACGGAAACACCATATATTTT. It translates to CASSPLPGQGHGNTIYF.

The CDR3 nucleotides are TGTGCCACCAGGGCCCGCAGCTCCTACGAGCAGTACTTC. This gives the protein CATRARSSYEQYF. The chain uses TRBV15 and TRBJ2-7; the D is unclear. Germline CDR1 LNHNV, CDR2 YYDKDF (reference sequence). V was clipped by 6 bases and J by 0 bases, with 9 bases between them. This CDR3 is 13 amino acids long.

The chain combines TRBV29-1 with TRBJ1-1, with D unclear. The CDR3 length is 11 residues. The ends were cut back, 3 bases at V and 5 bases at J, with 7 bases in the middle. Germline V gene sequence: CDR1 SQVTM, CDR2 ANQGSEA. DNA for the CDR3: TGCAGCGTTGAGTTGGGAACTGAAGCTTTCTTT. Its translation is CSVELGTEAFF.

This clone was seen more than once but under ten times. V is TRBV5-5 and J is TRBJ2-1; either TRBD1 or TRBD2 may fit D (7 bases each). V was cut by 4 bases and J by 9 bases, with 17 bases left in between. The length of the CDR3 is 14 residues. CDR1 is SGHKS and CDR2 is YYEKEE in the germline V gene (reference sequence). CDR3 coding DNA: TGTGCCAGCAGCAAGAAGGGAGGGGGCAGTGAGCAGTTCTTC. Amino acid sequence: CASSKKGGGSEQFF.

This rearrangement joins TRBV7-9 to TRBJ2-7; the D gene is possibly TRBD1 (6 bases). This CDR3 contains 14 residues. In germline, CDR1 is SEHNR, CDR2 FQNEAQ (reference sequence). V was shortened by 1 base and J by 3 bases, with 10 bases between the two germline ends. This CDR3 reads CASSLEDRLYEQYF. The CDR3 DNA sequence: TGTGCCAGCAGCTTAGAGGACAGACTCTACGAGCAGTACTTC. Supplemented by reference TRBV7-9 and TRBJ2-7, the full variable domain reads DTGVSQNPRHKITKRGQNVTFRCDPISEHNRLYWYRQTLGQGPEFLTYFQNEAQLEKSRLLSDRFSAERPKGSFSTLEIQRTEQGDSAMYLCASSLEDRLYEQYFGPGTRLTVT.

This rearrangement joins TRBV7-9 to TRBJ2-1, with 7 nucleotides matching TRBD2. V shed 8 bases and J 0 bases; nucleotides not matched to a gene: 7. Germline lookup yields CDR1 SEHNR and CDR2 FQNEAQ (reference sequence). CDR3 length: 15 residues. CDR3 bases: TGTGCCAGCCCCGGCGGCGGGAGCTCCTACAATGAGCAGTTCTTC. Protein: CASPGGGSSYNEQFF.

This CDR3 is CASSPVTGVNQPQHF. The CDR3 coding sequence is TGTGCCAGCTCACCTGTTACAGGGGTCAATCAGCCCCAGCATTTT. The chain joins TRBV18 to TRBJ1-5, with TRBD1 identical over 7 bases. Germline lookup yields CDR1 KGHSH and CDR2 LQKENI. The CDR3 covers 15 residues. J lost 3 bases, V lost 3 bases, and 5 bases had no gene match.

The CDR3 loop is CASRWGDTQYF. CDR3 DNA: TGTGCCAGCAGGTGGGGGGATACGCAGTATTTT. This chain connects TRBV5-4 to TRBJ2-3; D tentatively fits TRBD1 or TRBD2 (5 bases each). V was clipped by 5 bases and J by 6 bases, with 7 bases between them. This CDR3 region has 11 residues. CDR1 and CDR2 from the germline V gene are SGHNT and YYREEE (reference sequence).

The genes are TRBV4-1 and TRBJ2-7, with D hard to call. The V gene lost 2 bases and the J gene lost 2 bases, with 10 bases spanning the gap. Per germline, CDR1 MGHRA and CDR2 YSYEKL. The CDR3 is made up of 14 amino acids. The CDR3 coding sequence is TGCGCCAGCAGCCAAATGGACGCTGCCTACGAGCAGTACTTC. It is translated as CASSQMDAAYEQYF.

There are a few counts of this clone. The chain couples TRBV9 to TRBJ1-4; no definite D call. The CDR3 runs 15 residues. Trimming cost V 4 bases and J 3 bases, with 13 bases left between them. CDR1 and CDR2 (germline): SGDLS, YYNGEE. CDR3 bases: TGTGCCAGCAGCTTGGACCCCGAACCTAATGAAAAACTGTTTTTT. This encodes CASSLDPEPNEKLFF.

The chain uses TRBV5-4 and TRBJ2-1, with 9 bases that match TRBD1. The V gene end was trimmed by 3 bases and the J gene end by 6 bases; junction bases not matched to a gene: 4. Per germline, CDR1 SGHNT and CDR2 YYREEE (reference sequence). This CDR3 spans 14 amino acids. The CDR3 DNA reads as TGTGCCAGCAGCTCGGGACAGGGAAGCAATGAGCAGTTCTTC. Encoded protein: CASSSGQGSNEQFF.

The chain is built from TRBV7-6 and TRBJ2-5; D remains unclear. V was shortened by 5 bases and J by 5 bases, with 6 bases between the two germline ends. Germline V gene lookup returns CDR1 SGHVS and CDR2 FNYEAQ. This CDR3 comprises 11 residues. The CDR3 spells CASSAGETQYF. The CDR3, as DNA: TGTGCCAGCAGCGCTGGGGAGACCCAGTACTTC.